The next 10 T cell receptor beta chains were all read from a single sample in a study of T-cell reconstitution after alpha-beta-depleted transplantation in children. Using unique molecular identifiers, the investigators prepared the TCRbeta library. TCRdb fed the PCR reads into MiXCR, producing one record per CDR3 protein. The data contain hundreds of thousands of distinct CDR3 sequences, 15% to 20% of them singletons. Here the sequenced sample was PBMCs, mostly from graft donor cells, taken 360 days after TCRalphabeta/CD19-depleted stem cell transplant. The receptors were sampled from a male patient between 2 and 15 years old who had a stem cell transplant for acute lymphoblastic leukemia, so the T cells may come from the graft donor.

This clonotype was seen a handful of times. The chain carries TRBV4-1 and TRBJ1-2, with TRBD1 matching over 9 bases. Germline V gene lookup returns CDR1 MGHRA and CDR2 YSYEKL. V shed 0 bases and J 5 bases; nucleotides not matched to a gene: 16. The CDR3 covers 19 residues. The CDR3 DNA reads as TGCGCCAGCAGCCAAGACCCGACAGGGGGGGACTCCTCCCCTTATGGCTACACCTTC. Translation gives CASSQDPTGGDSSPYGYTF.

This clonotype was picked up a small number of times. The chain has TRBV12-3 or TRBV12-4 and TRBJ2-7; 8 bases agree with TRBD1. Unmatched junction bases numbered 8, after V lost 5 bases and J lost 2 bases. The CDR3 is 15 amino acids. This chain's CDR3 is CASSPGTGVTYEQYF. In DNA, the CDR3 is TGTGCCAGCAGTCCCGGGACAGGTGTTACCTACGAGCAGTACTTC.

This clonotype turned up a few times. This chain links TRBV5-1 with TRBJ2-2; D is possibly TRBD2 (5 bases). Per germline, CDR1 SGHRS and CDR2 YFSETQ. The CDR3 sequence is 13 residues long. Trimming left V 0 bases short and J 7 bases short, with 7 bases between. The CDR3 nucleotides read TGCGCCAGCAGCTTGGGAGCGGTCGGGGAGCTGTTTTTT. Encoded protein: CASSLGAVGELFF.

The table lists this clonotype with a few counts. The V gene is TRBV4-3, the J gene TRBJ2-7; 9 bases align to TRBD1. In germline, CDR1 is LGHNA, CDR2 YSLEER. J was trimmed by 4 bases and V by 0 bases; bases with no gene match: 7. The CDR3 runs 16 residues. CDR3 nucleotides: TGCGCCAGCAGCCAAGACCTCCTGGACAGGGGTTACGAGCAGTACTTC. It yields the protein CASSQDLLDRGYEQYF.

This clonotype was observed a few times. V gene TRBV12-5 combines with J gene TRBJ2-3, with D possibly TRBD2 on 7 matching bases. The CDR3 is made up of 21 amino acids. The V and J ends lost 2 bases and 1 base respectively, with 28 bases between them. Germline V CDR1 and CDR2: LGHNT, FRNRAP. The DNA of the CDR3 is TGTGCTAGTGGTTTGTATTTGTCCGTGCTGGGGGGGACACTTCGCACAGATACGCAGTATTTT. Residues: CASGLYLSVLGGTLRTDTQYF.

In this sample, this clonotype turned up many times. The rearrangement uses TRBV5-1 and TRBJ2-5; a weak D match, TRBD1 (5 bases). The CDR3 totals 15 residues. Germline CDR1 and CDR2: SGHRS and YFSETQ. V lost 0 bases and J 3 bases, leaving 12 bases between the germline ends. In DNA form, the CDR3 reads TGCGCCAGCAGCTTGGACAGGCGACTCGAAGAGACCCAGTACTTC. It translates to CASSLDRRLEETQYF.

A few counts support this clonotype. CDR3 protein: CASSQAAARTNEQFF. In DNA form, the CDR3 reads TGCGCCAGCAGCCAAGCAGCGGCCCGGACCAATGAGCAGTTCTTC. The V gene is TRBV4-1, the J gene TRBJ2-1, with TRBD2 as a possible D gene (5 bases). Germline V gene lookup returns CDR1 MGHRA and CDR2 YSYEKL. V was clipped by 1 base and J by 6 bases, with 13 bases between them. The CDR3 is made up of 15 amino acids.

CDR3 in amino acids: CASSLGGGRLADHYEQYF. The DNA of the CDR3 is TGTGCCAGCAGTTTGGGGGGGGGTAGACTAGCGGACCATTACGAGCAGTACTTC. The chain carries TRBV12-3 or TRBV12-4 and TRBJ2-7, with 9 bases matching TRBD2. The CDR3 loop spans 18 amino acids. With V trimmed by 3 bases and J by 4 bases, 16 bases remained unmatched.

In this sample, this clonotype turned up a few times. V is TRBV6-1 and J is TRBJ2-3; TRBD2 matches 11 bases. The length of the CDR3 is 15 residues. Losses at the gene ends were 6 bases for V and 5 bases for J; bases not matched to a gene: 7. Germline V lookup: CDR1 MNHNS, CDR2 SASEGT. In DNA form, the CDR3 reads TGTGCCAGCAGACCACTAGCGGGAGTAGAAGATACGCAGTATTTT. Translating it yields CASRPLAGVEDTQYF.

The V call is TRBV7-2, the J call TRBJ2-5; 7 nucleotides align to TRBD2. Trimming cost V 5 bases and J 0 bases; bases outside gene matches: 9. Looked up from germline, CDR1 is SGHTA and CDR2 is FQGNSA. The CDR3 is 16 residues long. The CDR3 is CASSPWGGQYQETQYF. The CDR3 DNA reads TGTGCCAGCAGCCCCTGGGGGGGTCAGTACCAAGAGACCCAGTACTTC.